The 6 T cell receptor beta chains listed next were all sequenced from one sample in a study of blood T cell repertoires in COVID-19. Data came from immunoSEQ multiplex PCR; TCRdb stores just in-frame clones and leaves some out. The sample includes 200,000 to 250,000 clones, roughly 84% of them seen just once. The sequenced sample was peripheral blood. These receptors came from a man aged 30-40 years with active or convalescent COVID-19.

The V gene is TRBV25-1, the J gene TRBJ2-7; D is perhaps TRBD2 (7 bases). This CDR3 spans 15 amino acids. V shed 1 base and J shed 2 bases, with 12 bases lying between them. Germline V lookup: CDR1 MGHDK, CDR2 SYGVNS. The DNA of the CDR3 is TGTGCCAGCAGTGAATGGGGAGGGGGGACCTACGAGCAGTACTTC. Its translation: CASSEWGGGTYEQYF.

The chain carries TRBV2 and TRBJ1-5, with D tentatively TRBD1 (6 bases). The germline gives CDR1 SNHLY, CDR2 FYNNEI. Deletions cut 5 bases from V and 0 bases from J, with 11 bases between. This CDR3 comprises 15 residues. In DNA, the CDR3 is TGTGCCAGCAGTCCCAGGGGAAATAGCAATCAGCCCCAGCATTTT. As protein: CASSPRGNSNQPQHF. Full variable domain (rest looked up from reference TRBV2 and TRBJ1-5): EPEVTQTPSHQVTQMGQEVILRCVPISNHLYFYWYRQILGQKVEFLVSFYNNEISEKSEIFDDQFSVERPDGSNFTLKIRSTKLEDSAMYFCASSPRGNSNQPQHFGDGTRLSIL.

This rearrangement joins TRBV28 to TRBJ2-7; a weak D match, TRBD1 (6 bases). The CDR3 is 14 residues long. V lost 3 bases and J lost 6, with 15 bases in between. Germline lookup yields CDR1 MDHEN and CDR2 SYDVKM. The CDR3 spells CASSFGGGSREQYF. CDR3 nucleotides: TGTGCCAGCAGTTTTGGGGGCGGGTCCCGCGAGCAGTACTTC.

J is TRBJ1-1 and V is TRBV7-3, with TRBD1 as a possible D gene (5 bases). Trimming pared 3 bases from V and 7 bases from J, leaving 15 bases between. This CDR3 has 14 amino acids. Germline CDR1 is SGHTA and CDR2 is FQGTGA. The CDR3 nucleotides are TGTGCCAGCAGCTTTCCCGACAGAGCCCATGAAGCTTTCTTT. It specifies CASSFPDRAHEAFF.

The genes are TRBV7-8 and TRBJ2-7; D not resolved. Germline CDR1 is SGHVS and CDR2 is FQNEAQ. The CDR3 is 12 amino acids. Trimming took off 5 bases at V and 7 bases at J, with 12 bases between the two ends. The CDR3 coding sequence is TGTGCCAGCAGCCCGATTCTACTGGAGCAGTACTTC. Its protein is CASSPILLEQYF. The full variable domain, its missing parts supplied by reference TRBV7-8 and TRBJ2-7, is GAGVSQSPRYKVAKRGQDVALRCDPISGHVSLFWYQQALGQGPEFLTYFQNEAQLDKSGLPSDRFFAERPEGSVSTLKIQRTQQEDSAVYLCASSPILLEQYFGPGTRLTVT.

The CDR3 sequence is CASSFEGLAGYEQYF. The CDR3 bases are TGCGCCAGCAGCTTTGAAGGCCTAGCGGGCTACGAGCAGTACTTC. V and J are TRBV5-1 and TRBJ2-7, with 8 bases that match TRBD2. Trimming removed 2 bases from V and 3 bases from J; junction bases left unmatched: 7. This CDR3 contains 15 residues. Germline V gene sequence: CDR1 SGHRS, CDR2 YFSETQ.